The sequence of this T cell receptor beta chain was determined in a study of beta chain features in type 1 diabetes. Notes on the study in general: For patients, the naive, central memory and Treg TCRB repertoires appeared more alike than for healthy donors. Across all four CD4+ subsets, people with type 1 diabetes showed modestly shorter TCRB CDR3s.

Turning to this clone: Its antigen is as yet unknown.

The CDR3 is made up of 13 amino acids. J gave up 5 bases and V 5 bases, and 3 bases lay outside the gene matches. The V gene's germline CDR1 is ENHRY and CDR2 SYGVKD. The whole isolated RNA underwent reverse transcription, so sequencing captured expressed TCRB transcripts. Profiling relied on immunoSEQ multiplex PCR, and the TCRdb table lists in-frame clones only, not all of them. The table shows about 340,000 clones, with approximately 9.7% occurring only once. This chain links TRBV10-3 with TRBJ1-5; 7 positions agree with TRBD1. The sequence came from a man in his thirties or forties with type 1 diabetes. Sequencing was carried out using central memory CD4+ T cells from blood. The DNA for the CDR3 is TGTGCCATCAGTACCCAGGGGGATCAGCCCCAGCATTTT. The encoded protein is CAISTQGDQPQHF.